This T cell receptor beta chain is from a study of blood T cell repertoires in COVID-19. At the level of the study: Recovered Cohort 3 donors showed two negative PCRs, clearance, or symptom resolution. The United States, Italy and Spain provided the acute and convalescent COVID-19 samples.

V was shortened by 7 bases and J by 6 bases, with 12 bases between the two germline ends. The CDR3 is 12 amino acids. CDR1 and CDR2 from the germline V gene are MDHEN and SYDVKM. Participants were aged about 18 to 90 years, lived in around 25 US areas, and enrolled virtually. Cohort placement rested on clinical history that participants reported themselves. Measured with immunoSEQ multiplex PCR; TCRdb has only the in-frame clones, and not every one. The data contain around 290,000 clones, about 88% of them singletons. V gene TRBV28 combines with J gene TRBJ1-2; maybe TRBD1 (5 bases). The sequencing sample was made of PBMCs or T cells enriched from blood (not recorded which). This receptor was taken from a woman aged 60-75 years in a cohort exposed to, infected with or recovered from COVID-19 (not recorded which). CDR3 in amino acids: CASKAGRDGYTF. For the CDR3, the DNA is TGTGCCAGCAAGGCAGGGAGGGATGGCTACACCTTC.